Shown below are 20 T cell receptor beta chains from a single sample sequenced in a study of T cells in Graves' hyperthyroidism and ophthalmopathy. RNA transcripts yielded amplified TCR beta CDR3 regions. First-round RT-PCR targeting the TCR CDR3 was performed with the HTBI primer set. TCRdb re-called the multiplex PCR reads with MiXCR, one entry per CDR3 protein. The sample has 700,000 to 850,000 distinct CDR3 sequences; around 40% are singletons. Sequencing input: blood. These receptors originate from a woman aged 40 to 50 with Graves' hyperthyroidism.

This chain uses TRBV5-6 with TRBJ2-2; D ambiguous. Between the trimmed V and J ends, which lost 0 bases and 5 bases, there was a span of 8 bases. This CDR3 region has 14 residues. Germline CDR1 is SGHDT and CDR2 is YYEEEE. CDR3 region: CASSLATETGELFF. The CDR3 bases are TGTGCCAGCAGCTTGGCGACGGAAACCGGGGAGCTGTTTTTT.

The sample holds many counts of this clonotype. J is TRBJ2-2 and V is TRBV7-6; TRBD1 agrees at 7 bases. The junction had 4 bases not matched to a gene; V was cut back by 1 base and J by 5 bases. CDR3 length equals 15 residues. Per germline, CDR1 SGHVS and CDR2 FNYEAQ. CDR3 coding DNA: TGTGCCAGCAGCTTAGAAGGGGGCTCTACCGGGGAGCTGTTTTTT. Residues: CASSLEGGSTGELFF.

This clonotype was recorded a few times. For the CDR3, the DNA is TGTGCCAGCAGTAACGGGCCAAAACTACGGAGTCAGACCCAGTACTTC. Translated: CASSNGPKLRSQTQYF. This chain links TRBV6-8 with TRBJ2-5; D uncertain. Germline CDR1 reads MNHGY; CDR2 reads SAAAGT. The CDR3 runs to 16 residues. V was clipped by 5 bases and J by 6 bases, with 22 bases between them.

The CDR3 reads CASSWDTTRGEAFF. In DNA, the CDR3 is TGTGCCAGCAGCTGGGACACCACTCGGGGGGAGGCTTTCTTT. This chain uses TRBV9 with TRBJ1-1, with TRBD1 as a possible D gene (6 bases). The CDR3 contains 14 residues. From germline, CDR1 is SGDLS and CDR2 YYNGEE. The V and J ends lost 4 bases and 11 bases respectively, with 21 bases between them.

The chain is built from TRBV4-3 and TRBJ1-6; tentative D call: TRBD1 (6 bases). The CDR3 sequence is 14 residues long. The germline V and J ends were trimmed by 1 base and 10 bases, with 11 bases remaining between them. The V gene's germline CDR1 is LGHNA and CDR2 YSLEER. The CDR3 spells CASSQGRGVSPLHF. CDR3 bases: TGCGCCAGCAGCCAAGGAAGGGGGGTGTCACCCCTCCACTTT.

This clonotype appeared many times. This chain joins TRBV7-2 and TRBJ2-7; no clear D. This CDR3 spans 11 amino acids. Germline CDR1 SGHTA, CDR2 FQGNSA. V was trimmed by 5 bases and J by 7 bases, leaving 9 bases between them. CDR3 amino acids: CASSPYEEQYF. In DNA, the CDR3 is TGTGCCAGCAGCCCCTATGAAGAGCAGTACTTC.

There are a few counts of this clonotype. The gene calls are TRBV4-3 and TRBJ2-7, with D unclear. Germline assignment: CDR1 LGHNA and CDR2 YSLEER. V lost 0 bases to trimming and J lost 3 bases, with 9 bases between them. The CDR3 is 14 residues long. The CDR3, as DNA: TGCGCCAGCAGCCAAGAATACGGCAGCTACGAGCAGTACTTC. Protein sequence: CASSQEYGSYEQYF.

The chain combines TRBV7-8 with TRBJ2-7; 10 positions agree with TRBD1. The CDR3 is made up of 13 amino acids. CDR1 SGHVS and CDR2 FQNEAQ come from the germline V gene. J lost 5 bases, V lost 10 bases, and 8 bases had no gene match. The chain's CDR3 is CANHPGQGHEQYF. The CDR3 DNA reads as TGTGCCAACCACCCGGGACAGGGGCACGAGCAGTACTTC.

As for this clonotype: A junction end diverges from the germline sequence, so it may reflect a read error. The chain uses TRBV7-2 and TRBJ1-2; possible D gene TRBD1, 5 bases. CDR3 length: 15 amino acids. Germline V gene data show CDR1 as SGHTA and CDR2 as FQGNSA. CDR3 DNA: TGCGCCAGCAGCCAAGATAATTGGGGGGGCTATGGCTACACCTTC. Translation: CASSQDNWGGYGYTF. Complete variable domain (other parts from reference TRBV7-2 and TRBJ1-2): GAGVSQSPSNKVTEKGKDVELRCDPISGHTALYWYRQSLGQGLEFLIYFQGNSAPDKSGLPSDRFSAERTGGSVSTLTIQRTQQEDSAVYLCASSQDNWGGYGYTFGSGTRLTVV.

The table lists this clonotype with many counts. The J gene is TRBJ2-3, the V gene TRBV7-8, with D unclear. The germline V and J ends were trimmed by 0 bases and 1 base, with 8 bases remaining between them. Germline V lookup: CDR1 SGHVS, CDR2 FQNEAQ. This CDR3 is built from 15 residues. The CDR3 reads CASSLAIGRTDTQYF. DNA for the CDR3: TGTGCCAGCAGCTTAGCGATAGGACGCACAGATACGCAGTATTTT.

The chain links TRBV7-2 to TRBJ1-1; 9 bases line up with TRBD1. V trimming: 9 bases; J trimming: 4 bases; junction bases outside the gene matches: 6. CDR1 and CDR2 from the germline V gene are SGHTA and FQGNSA. The CDR3 is made up of 13 amino acids. This CDR3 is CASEQGAGTEAFF. The CDR3 nucleotides are TGTGCCAGTGAACAGGGGGCGGGCACTGAAGCTTTCTTT.

The chain combines TRBV7-9 with TRBJ1-1, with TRBD1 matching over 9 bases. Per the germline V gene, CDR1 is SEHNR and CDR2 is FQNEAQ (reference sequence). Losses at the gene ends were 1 base for V and 5 bases for J; bases not matched to a gene: 8. CDR3 size: 16 residues. The CDR3 sequence: CASSLGRGTGSTEAFF. The CDR3, as DNA: TGTGCCAGCAGCTTAGGCAGAGGGACAGGGTCGACTGAAGCTTTCTTT.

Many counts were recorded for this clonotype. V is TRBV5-8 and J is TRBJ2-2; 7 bases line up with TRBD1. Germline CDR1 reads SGHTS; CDR2 reads YDEGEE. CDR3 length: 15 amino acids. The ends lost 4 bases at V and 7 bases at J; junction bases unmatched: 10. This CDR3 is CASSLFTGAHGELFF. In nucleotides, the CDR3 is TGTGCCAGCAGCCTGTTCACAGGGGCTCACGGGGAGCTGTTTTTT. Based on the CDR3 plus reference TRBV5-8 and TRBJ2-2, the full variable domain is EAGVTQSPTHLIKTRGQQATLRCSPISGHTSVYWYQQALGLGLQFLLWYDEGEERNRGNFPPRFSGRQFPNYSSELNVNALELEDSALYLCASSLFTGAHGELFFGEGSRLTVL.

This rearrangement joins TRBV9 to TRBJ2-7; TRBD2 might be the D (6 bases). Trimming took off 0 bases at V and 3 bases at J, with 16 bases between the two ends. The length of the CDR3 is 16 residues. Germline V gene sequence: CDR1 SGDLS, CDR2 YYNGEE. Here the CDR3 DNA reads TGTGCCAGCAGCGTAGCTGGTGGGGGGTCGGGCTACGAGCAGTACTTC. This sequence encodes CASSVAGGGSGYEQYF.

Remarks on this clonotype: With a much larger clone just one base away, this may be a read error. V is TRBV2 and J is TRBJ2-5; 9 bases are a match to TRBD2. Germline V gene lookup returns CDR1 SNHLY and CDR2 FYNNEI. The CDR3 contains 17 residues. As DNA, the CDR3 is TGTGCCAGTCCGGAGGGGCTAGCGGGGCTTTCCGGAGAGACCCAGCACTTC. This gives the protein CASPEGLAGLSGETQHF.

The gene calls are TRBV13 and TRBJ1-4, with 7 positions matching TRBD1. Per the germline V gene, CDR1 is PRHDT and CDR2 is FYEKMQ (reference sequence). This CDR3 spans 15 amino acids. V was clipped by 5 bases and J by 4 bases; unmatched bases: 7. CDR3 amino acids: CASSPMGQINEKLFF. The DNA for the CDR3 is TGTGCCAGCAGCCCAATGGGACAGATTAATGAAAAACTGTTTTTT.

This clonotype came up many times. The chain joins TRBV6-5 to TRBJ1-5; D may be TRBD1 (5 bases). CDR3 size: 15 residues. Germline V gene data show CDR1 as MNHEY and CDR2 as SVGAGI. V lost 0 bases, J lost 2 bases, and 8 bases lay in between. The CDR3 loop reads CASSYSGQGNQPQHF. The CDR3 DNA follows: TGTGCCAGCAGTTACTCCGGACAAGGCAATCAGCCCCAGCATTTT.

This clonotype came up many times. This chain connects TRBV2 to TRBJ1-2; D may be TRBD1 (6 bases). The CDR3 sequence is 12 residues long. From germline, CDR1 is SNHLY and CDR2 FYNNEI. With 6 bases removed from V and 7 bases from J, the gap between germline ends came to 12 bases. The CDR3 sequence is CASRPQGPGYTF. CDR3 bases: TGTGCCAGCAGACCCCAGGGGCCTGGCTACACCTTC.

The V and J genes are TRBV7-8 and TRBJ2-7, with 12 nucleotides matching TRBD1. The CDR3 has 17 amino acids. Germline V gene data show CDR1 as SGHVS and CDR2 as FQNEAQ. The V and J ends lost 2 bases and 7 bases, in that order; junction bases with no gene match: 12. This CDR3 is CASSLNPWGQGAEEQYF. The CDR3 DNA is TGTGCCAGCAGCTTAAACCCCTGGGGACAGGGGGCAGAAGAGCAGTACTTC.

This clonotype was detected only a few times. The chain employs TRBV13 and TRBJ2-3; no firm D call. Trimming stripped 2 bases from V and 7 bases from J, with 4 bases between. CDR3 length: 11 residues. Germline lookup yields CDR1 PRHDT and CDR2 FYEKMQ (reference sequence). The CDR3 is CASSLSHTQYF. CDR3 DNA sequence: TGTGCCAGCAGCTTATCTCATACGCAGTATTTT.